The 2 T cell receptor beta chains reported below all come from one sample, sequenced in a study of neurological immune-mediated disorders. TCRdb re-derived calls from the 5' RACE reads in MiXCR, one entry per CDR3 protein. The sample shows fewer than 80,000 distinct CDR3 sequences, around 5.2% of them seen only once. Sample: PBMCs. The receptor set was obtained from a woman aged 50 to 65 with multiple sclerosis.

Note on this clonotype: Just one base apart from a much larger clone, this may be a read error. This chain connects TRBV20-1 to TRBJ1-2, with D tentatively TRBD1 (6 bases). CDR1 and CDR2 (germline): DFQATT, SNEGSKA (reference sequence). This CDR3 contains 13 residues. V lost 5 bases, J lost 5 bases, and 15 bases lay in between. CDR3 in DNA: TGCAGTGCTCCGGGAAAGGGGGGTTATGGCTACACCTTC. Protein product: CSAPGKGGYGYTF.

The table lists this clonotype with many counts. The rearrangement links TRBV6-2 or TRBV6-3 to TRBJ2-2; D is unclear. From germline, CDR1 is MNHEY and CDR2 SVGEGT. The CDR3 runs to 12 residues. Trimming removed 8 bases from V and 2 bases from J, with 6 bases in between. The CDR3 reads CASWLNTGELFF. The CDR3 DNA sequence: TGTGCCAGCTGGCTCAACACCGGGGAGCTGTTTTTT.